A selection of T cell receptor beta chains follows, all from one sample in a study of T cell responses to AZD1222 COVID-19 vaccine. The data were produced by immunoSEQ multiplex PCR, yet TCRdb's version contains in-frame clones alone and is incomplete. The sample carries about 150,000 clones, roughly 92% recorded once. Source: peripheral blood, taken on day 0 of AZD1222 vaccination. The origin of the receptors is an adult in good health. Each CDR3 is given with its conserved first and last residue. A D gene is named only where the DNA matches it firmly. Clone size is given for some rows only: seen once, a few or many times, or a class if the clone is expanded.

>NA|TRBV28|TRBD1|TRBJ1-1
CASSPLGQGGLREAFF
TGTGCCAGCAGTCCTCTGGGACAGGGGGGGCTGAGGGAAGCTTTCTTT
>NA|TRBV6-1|NA|TRBJ1-5
CASSDRNPGPNQPQHF
TGTGCCAGCAGTGACAGAAACCCGGGGCCAAATCAGCCCCAGCATTTT
>NA|TRBV6-2/TRBV6-3|NA|TRBJ1-2
CASSSLGPIYGYTF
TGTGCCAGCAGTTCCCTGGGACCGATCTATGGCTACACCTTC
>NA|TRBV12-5|NA|TRBJ1-2
CASGRLDGASNYGYTF
TGTGCTAGTGGCCGCCTCGATGGGGCGTCTAACTATGGCTACACCTTC
>once|TRBV19|NA|TRBJ2-6
CATWGSGANVLTF
TGTGCCACCTGGGGCTCTGGGGCCAACGTCCTGACTTTC
>once|TRBV7-9|NA|TRBJ1-2
CASSTGSRDYGYTF
TGTGCCAGCAGCACCGGGTCCCGGGACTATGGCTACACCTTC
>once|TRBV28|NA|TRBJ2-3
CASSVRYTQYF
TGTGCCAGCAGTGTTCGGTATACGCAGTATTTT
>NA|TRBV6-2/TRBV6-3|NA|TRBJ1-5
CASSYADGIGDQPQHF
TGTGCCAGCAGTTACGCCGACGGGATTGGTGATCAGCCCCAGCATTTT
>NA|TRBV28|TRBD1|TRBJ1-4
CASHGGQGEKLFF
TGTGCCAGCCACGGAGGACAGGGTGAAAAACTGTTTTTT
>NA|TRBV2|NA|TRBJ1-1
CASTRTYMNTEAFF
TGTGCCAGCACCCGGACATACATGAACACTGAAGCTTTCTTT
>NA|TRBV5-4|TRBD2|TRBJ2-2
CASSLGVAGGTGELFF
TGTGCCAGCAGCTTGGGAGTAGCGGGGGGAACCGGGGAGCTGTTTTTT
>NA|TRBV3-1/TRBV3-2|TRBD1|TRBJ1-2
CASSQDVGQGADGYTF
TGTGCCAGCAGCCAAGATGTAGGACAGGGGGCTGATGGCTACACCTTC
>NA|TRBV2|TRBD1|TRBJ1-2
CASSEARVTGGGYTF
TGTGCCAGCAGTGAAGCCCGCGTCACAGGGGGTGGCTACACCTTC
>NA|TRBV10-3|NA|TRBJ2-3
CAIRGGGGTDTQYF
TGTGCCATCAGAGGAGGGGGCGGGACAGATACGCAGTATTTT
>NA|TRBV5-6|NA|TRBJ2-7
CASSWGGGPYEQYF
TGTGCCAGCAGCTGGGGTGGGGGTCCCTACGAGCAGTACTTC
>NA|TRBV11-3|NA|TRBJ2-7
CASSSPGFRSYEQYF
TGTGCCAGCAGCTCGCCGGGATTTAGGTCCTACGAGCAGTACTTC
>NA|TRBV19|NA|TRBJ2-7
CASSIHSSYEQYF
TGTGCCAGTAGTATACATTCCTCCTACGAGCAGTACTTC
>few|TRBV6-4|TRBD2|TRBJ2-3
CASSDSSGGSTDTQYF
TGTGCCAGCAGTGACTCTTCGGGGGGAAGCACAGATACGCAGTATTTT
>NA|TRBV27|TRBD1|TRBJ2-7
CASSLEPGTEYEQYF
TGTGCCAGCAGTTTGGAGCCCGGGACAGAGTACGAGCAGTACTTC
>NA|TRBV10-2|NA|TRBJ2-1
CASSLVSLSYNEQFF
TGCGCCAGCAGTCTCGTCTCTCTCTCCTACAATGAGCAGTTCTTC
>once|TRBV6-5|TRBD1|TRBJ1-2
CASCSTGAGEYGYTF
TGTGCCAGCTGCTCTACAGGGGCGGGGGAGTATGGCTACACCTTC
>NA|TRBV2|NA|TRBJ1-1
CASAGRGRDTEAFF
TGTGCCAGCGCCGGGCGGGGCCGAGACACTGAAGCTTTCTTT
>NA|TRBV12-3/TRBV12-4|NA|TRBJ2-5
CASSSVEETQYF
TGTGCCAGTTCTAGCGTGGAAGAGACCCAGTACTTC
>NA|TRBV11-3|TRBD2|TRBJ2-1
CASSFGTSGGEQFF
TGTGCCAGCAGCTTTGGGACTAGCGGGGGGGAGCAGTTCTTC
>NA|TRBV29-1|TRBD1|TRBJ1-4
CSGLGQSDEKLFF
TGCAGCGGACTGGGACAGTCGGATGAAAAACTGTTTTTT
>NA|TRBV27|TRBD2|TRBJ2-3
CASRSGPSGFTDTQYF
TGTGCCAGCAGATCAGGGCCTAGCGGGTTCACAGATACGCAGTATTTT
>NA|TRBV10-3|TRBD1|TRBJ2-1
CAISEDRVTYNEQFF
TGTGCCATCAGTGAGGACAGGGTCACCTACAATGAGCAGTTCTTC
>NA|TRBV7-2|NA|TRBJ2-3
CASSLPMDPHTQYF
TGTGCCAGCAGCCTCCCTATGGATCCCCATACGCAGTATTTT
>NA|TRBV24-1|TRBD1|TRBJ1-2
CATSDPGQGRGYTF
TGTGCCACCAGTGATCCCGGACAGGGGCGAGGCTACACCTTC
>NA|TRBV27|NA|TRBJ2-7
CASRSVGSYEQYF
TGTGCCAGTCGCTCGGTGGGGAGCTACGAGCAGTACTTC
>NA|TRBV6-2/TRBV6-3|TRBD1|TRBJ2-3
CASSLNRDSYTDTQYF
TGTGCCAGCAGCCTGAACCGGGACAGCTACACAGATACGCAGTATTTT
>NA|TRBV27|NA|TRBJ1-1
CASSLWVGNTEAFF
TGTGCCAGCAGTTTGTGGGTGGGGAACACTGAAGCTTTCTTT
>NA|TRBV18|TRBD2|TRBJ2-1
CASSPMGGVSNEQFF
TGTGCCAGCTCACCAATGGGGGGGGTCTCTAATGAGCAGTTCTTC
>NA|TRBV6-5|NA|TRBJ1-5
CASSQQGQQPQHF
TGTGCCAGCAGTCAACAGGGCCAACAGCCCCAGCATTTT
>NA|TRBV19|NA|TRBJ2-1
CASRGAPSYNEQFF
TGTGCCAGTAGGGGAGCCCCCTCCTACAATGAGCAGTTCTTC